The 32 T cell receptor beta chains presented below share a single source sample, sequenced in a study of graft-versus-host responses after intestinal transplantation (dated by TCRdb to the early 2020s). The library was prepared using the immunoSEQ multiplex PCR assay. As stored in TCRdb, this immuneACCESS dataset retains in-frame rearrangements with V and J assigned. A fraction of the clones does not appear; measured against another copy, unresolved V genes explain less than half of the discrepancy, and the remainder lacks a known reason. The sample data list 35,000 to 45,000 clones, and roughly nine tenths of these were observed just once. Approximately 6.9% of the sample is taken by the ten largest. Sequenced material: PBMCs, taken 267 days after transplant. These receptors all come from a human patient who received an intestinal transplant, so some T cells may come from the graft donor.

This clone turned up a few times. This chain connects TRBV5-1 to TRBJ2-7, with TRBD2 identical over 11 bases. The germline V gene has CDR1 SGHRS and CDR2 YFSETQ. V shed 4 bases, J shed 2 bases, and the junction held 5 bases outside the gene matches. This CDR3 is 15 amino acids long. The CDR3 DNA sequence: TGCGCCAGCAGCCCAGGTAGCGGGGGGGCCTACGAGCAGTACTTC. The encoded protein is CASSPGSGGAYEQYF.

The chain links TRBV10-3 to TRBJ2-1; D not resolved. Germline lookup yields CDR1 ENHRY and CDR2 SYGVKD. The CDR3 loop spans 16 amino acids. Trimming removed 0 bases from V and 8 bases from J, with 17 bases in between. CDR3 sequence: CAISESQLSAVDEQFF. As DNA, the CDR3 is TGTGCCATCAGTGAGTCACAACTCTCCGCTGTGGATGAGCAGTTCTTC.

The chain links TRBV15 to TRBJ2-7; D call uncertain. Deletions cut 3 bases from V and 6 bases from J, with 9 bases between. The germline CDR1 and CDR2 sequences are LNHNV and YYDKDF (reference sequence). The CDR3 length is 12 residues. CDR3 region: CATSSLRSEQYF. The CDR3 region has the DNA TGTGCCACCAGCAGTCTCCGGAGCGAGCAGTACTTC. Variable domain in full (rest from reference TRBV15 and TRBJ2-7): DAMVIQNPRYQVTQFGKPVTLSCSQTLNHNVMYWYQQKSSQAPKLLFHYYDKDFNNEADTPDNFQSRRPNTSFCFLDIRSPGLGDTAMYLCATSSLRSEQYFGPGTRLTVT.

V and J are TRBV7-2 and TRBJ1-2, with TRBD1 identical over 7 bases. Germline V gene lookup returns CDR1 SGHTA and CDR2 FQGNSA. The ends lost 1 base at V and 8 bases at J; junction bases unmatched: 10. CDR3 length: 15 amino acids. The DNA for the CDR3 is TGTGCCAGCAGCTTAGTCGGATCAGGGGGTTACGGCTACACCTTC. Protein: CASSLVGSGGYGYTF.

The V gene is TRBV27, the J gene TRBJ2-6; no definite D call. V gave up 5 bases and J gave up 1 base, with 12 bases separating them. CDR1 and CDR2 (germline): MNHEY, SMNVEV (reference sequence). This CDR3 has 16 amino acids. The CDR3 reads CASSAQGLSGANVLTF. The DNA for the CDR3 is TGTGCCAGCAGTGCCCAAGGGCTTTCTGGGGCCAACGTCCTGACTTTC.

This clone has more than one count but fewer than ten. This chain links TRBV5-6 with TRBJ1-3, with D possibly being TRBD1 (6 bases). In germline, CDR1 is SGHDT, CDR2 YYEEEE. Trimming removed 2 bases from V and 0 bases from J, with 18 bases in between. CDR3 size: 18 residues. CDR3 nucleotides: TGTGCCAGCAGCTTACAGGGCCAATATTCCTACTCTGGAAACACCATATATTTT. This codes for CASSLQGQYSYSGNTIYF. Combining the CDR3 with reference TRBV5-6 and TRBJ1-3 gives the whole variable domain DAGVTQSPTHLIKTRGQQVTLRCSPKSGHDTVSWYQQALGQGPQFIFQYYEEEERQRGNFPDRFSGHQFPNYSSELNVNALLLGDSALYLCASSLQGQYSYSGNTIYFGEGSWLTVV.

The chain uses TRBV7-9 and TRBJ2-1, with D possibly matching TRBD2 (6 bases). V lost 8 bases and J 0 bases, leaving 14 bases between the germline ends. The germline V gene has CDR1 SEHNR and CDR2 FQNEAQ (reference sequence). CDR3 length: 15 amino acids. The CDR3 loop is CASGLAGSSYNEQFF. CDR3 in DNA: TGTGCCAGCGGCCTGGCGGGGAGCTCCTACAATGAGCAGTTCTTC.

The rearrangement links TRBV10-3 to TRBJ2-7; D unclear. CDR1 ENHRY and CDR2 SYGVKD come from the germline V gene. With 6 bases removed from V and 2 bases from J, the gap between germline ends came to 11 bases. The CDR3 contains 13 residues. CDR3 protein: CAIRGTFTYEQYF. As DNA, the CDR3 is TGTGCCATCAGGGGAACTTTTACCTACGAGCAGTACTTC.

CDR3 protein: CASGLTGGYSQETQYF. The CDR3 region has the DNA TGTGCCAGCGGATTAACCGGGGGGTATTCGCAAGAGACCCAGTACTTC. V is TRBV7-9 and J is TRBJ2-5; 7 positions agree with TRBD2. J lost 2 bases, V lost 8 bases, and 14 bases had no gene match. The CDR3 runs to 16 residues. Germline values: CDR1 SEHNR, CDR2 FQNEAQ (reference sequence).

CDR3 sequence (DNA): TGTGCCTGGAGGGGGACCTCTGGGGCCAACGTCCTGACTTTC. This translates into CAWRGTSGANVLTF. The gene calls are TRBV30 and TRBJ2-6; D tentatively reads TRBD1 or TRBD2 (5 bases each). The germline V gene encodes CDR1 GTSNPN and CDR2 SVGIG (reference sequence). V was clipped by 3 bases and J by 0 bases, with 6 bases between them. The CDR3 sequence is 14 residues long.

The V and J genes are TRBV15 and TRBJ2-3; 13 positions agree with TRBD2. The trim removed 4 bases at V and 2 bases at J, leaving 3 bases unmatched. Germline CDR1 and CDR2: LNHNV and YYDKDF (reference sequence). The CDR3 has 16 amino acids. DNA of the CDR3: TGTGCCACCAGCATCGGGACTAGCGGGGACACAGATACGCAGTATTTT. Translating it yields CATSIGTSGDTDTQYF.

The chain recombines TRBV2 with TRBJ2-5; D is possibly TRBD1 (6 bases). Germline CDR1 reads SNHLY; CDR2 reads FYNNEI. V was cut by 4 bases and J by 0 bases, with 6 bases left in between. The CDR3 extends over 13 amino acids. The DNA of the CDR3 is TGTGCCAGCAGTGCAGGGGACCAAGAGACCCAGTACTTC. Translation gives CASSAGDQETQYF.

The chain couples TRBV11-3 to TRBJ1-1; D gene uncertain. Germline assignment: CDR1 SGHNT and CDR2 YENEEA. The CDR3 spans 13 residues. V shed 4 bases and J shed 2 bases, with 8 bases lying between them. The CDR3: CASSWEQNTEAFF. The CDR3, as DNA: TGTGCCAGCAGCTGGGAGCAAAACACTGAAGCTTTCTTT.

V and J are TRBV4-1 and TRBJ2-3; D possibly corresponds to TRBD1 (5 bases). The CDR3 has 16 amino acids. Between the trimmed V and J ends, which lost 1 base and 3 bases, there was a span of 14 bases. In germline, CDR1 is MGHRA, CDR2 YSYEKL. As DNA, the CDR3 is TGCGCCAGCAGCCAAGGTCGGCAGGGTGGGACAGATACGCAGTATTTT. It translates to CASSQGRQGGTDTQYF.

This clone was observed a single time. This rearrangement joins TRBV9 to TRBJ1-1; D not resolved. Per germline, CDR1 SGDLS and CDR2 YYNGEE. The CDR3 runs to 13 residues. Trimming shortened V by 4 bases and J by 6 bases, and 13 bases separated the two germline ends. CDR3 sequence (DNA): TGTGCCAGCAGCCCTATGTCGGGGTCTGAAGCTTTCTTT. Translated, it gives CASSPMSGSEAFF.

The chain uses TRBV19 and TRBJ1-3; 7 bases agree with TRBD1. CDR3 size: 16 residues. CDR1 is LNHDA, CDR2 SQIVND, per germline (reference sequence). With 3 bases clipped from V and 0 bases from J, the junction kept 5 bases outside the gene matches. The CDR3 DNA sequence: TGTGCCAGTAGTATGGGGACAGCTAGCTCTGGAAACACCATATATTTT. This gives the protein CASSMGTASSGNTIYF.

V usage is TRBV5-6 and J usage is TRBJ2-5; 11 bases match TRBD2. CDR1 is SGHDT, CDR2 YYEEEE, per germline. CDR3 length: 16 amino acids. Trimming removed 4 bases from V and 3 bases from J; junction bases left unmatched: 8. This CDR3 is CASSPLAGAIEETQYF. In DNA form, the CDR3 reads TGTGCCAGCAGCCCACTAGCGGGGGCTATAGAAGAGACCCAGTACTTC.

The V gene is TRBV6-6, the J gene TRBJ2-2; D is undetermined. This CDR3 region has 15 residues. Germline-derived CDR1 and CDR2 are MNHNY and SVGAGI (reference sequence). V lost 5 bases, J lost 8 bases, and 18 bases lay in between. The CDR3 sequence: CASSPGPDLRGELFF. The CDR3 DNA reads TGTGCCAGCAGTCCTGGACCGGATCTACGGGGGGAGCTGTTTTTT.

The J gene is TRBJ2-3, the V gene TRBV25-1; D gene ambiguous. The CDR3 is 15 amino acids. Germline V gene data show CDR1 as MGHDK and CDR2 as SYGVNS. Trimming shortened V by 5 bases and J by 3 bases, and 15 bases separated the two germline ends. CDR3 coding DNA: TGTGCCAGCAGTACTGACTCCAAGATGACAGATACGCAGTATTTT. Encoded protein: CASSTDSKMTDTQYF.

The chain carries TRBV15 and TRBJ2-2; D might be TRBD1 (9 bases). CDR3 length: 16 amino acids. The ends were cut back, 7 bases at V and 7 bases at J, with 22 bases in the middle. Germline loops: CDR1 LNHNV, CDR2 YYDKDF (reference sequence). CDR3 sequence: CATKTGGTGSIGELFF. The CDR3 nucleotides read TGTGCCACCAAAACGGGGGGGACAGGGTCTATCGGGGAGCTGTTTTTT.

The chain links TRBV6-9 to TRBJ1-2; D might be TRBD1 (6 bases). The CDR3 covers 12 residues. Germline V gene data show CDR1 as MNHGY and CDR2 as SVAAGI. The germline V and J ends were trimmed by 6 bases and 8 bases, with 13 bases remaining between them. The CDR3, as DNA: TGTGCCAGCAGAAATTCAGGGGACGGCTACACCTTC. It is translated as CASRNSGDGYTF.

J is TRBJ2-3 and V is TRBV15; 8 bases align to TRBD2. Germline loops: CDR1 LNHNV, CDR2 YYDKDF (reference sequence). The CDR3 length is 16 residues. V lost 1 base, J lost 3 bases, and 6 bases stayed unmatched. The CDR3 DNA reads TGTGCCACCAGCAGAGTACAGCGGGGGAGAACAGATACGCAGTATTTT. Amino acid sequence: CATSRVQRGRTDTQYF.

This clone was recorded only once. V is TRBV29-1 and J is TRBJ2-5, with 7 bases fitting TRBD2. After removal of 7 bases from V and 4 bases from J, the junction contained 6 bases not matched to a gene. Germline V gene sequence: CDR1 SQVTM, CDR2 ANQGSEA. The CDR3 is 12 amino acids. CDR3: CSGAPGGETQYF. The CDR3 DNA follows: TGCAGCGGCGCCCCGGGGGGAGAGACCCAGTACTTC.

The V call is TRBV10-2, the J call TRBJ2-7; D is possibly TRBD2 (5 bases). This CDR3 comprises 14 residues. V was trimmed by 8 bases and J by 5 bases, leaving 19 bases between them. The V gene's germline CDR1 is WSHSY and CDR2 SAAADI. The CDR3 region has the DNA TGCGCCAGCCGACTTATGGGAGTGTCCAACGAGCAGTACTTC. It encodes CASRLMGVSNEQYF.

The chain has TRBV21-1 and TRBJ2-7; the table calls TRBD1, which could not be checked here. TRBV21-1 is a known pseudogene. The length of the CDR3 is 14 residues. The CDR3 sequence: CASSRGQGASEQYF. The CDR3 nucleotides are TGTGCCAGCAGCAGAGGACAGGGGGCATCCGAGCAGTACTTC.

The chain is built from TRBV7-9 and TRBJ1-1; TRBD1 aligns across 7 bases. The CDR3 extends over 15 amino acids. J lost 4 bases, V lost 3 bases, and 8 bases had no gene match. Germline assignment: CDR1 SEHNR and CDR2 FQNEAQ (reference sequence). CDR3 in amino acids: CASSFDRVGRTEAFF. Here the CDR3 DNA reads TGTGCCAGCAGCTTCGACAGGGTGGGTCGCACTGAAGCTTTCTTT.

The chain links TRBV6-1 to TRBJ2-1, with TRBD2 matching over 11 bases. The V and J ends lost 6 bases and 7 bases, in that order; junction bases with no gene match: 8. CDR1 is MNHNS, CDR2 SASEGT, per germline. The CDR3 has 15 residues. CDR3 coding DNA: TGTGCCAGCAGCCCCGGGACTAGCGGTAAAAATGAGCAGTTCTTC. Residues: CASSPGTSGKNEQFF.

The chain couples TRBV6-5 to TRBJ1-1, with TRBD1 matching 10 bases. J lost 4 bases, V lost 0 bases, and 2 bases had no gene match. There are 15 residues in the CDR3. Germline V gives CDR1 MNHEY, CDR2 SVGAGI. The CDR3 region is CASSYSWTGGTEAFF. The CDR3 DNA sequence: TGTGCCAGCAGTTACTCGTGGACAGGGGGCACTGAAGCTTTCTTT.

V and J are TRBV5-5 and TRBJ1-5; TRBD1 matches 7 bases. CDR1 is SGHKS and CDR2 is YYEKEE in the germline V gene (reference sequence). The trim removed 4 bases at V and 5 bases at J, leaving 9 bases unmatched. The CDR3 is 15 amino acids. In DNA form, the CDR3 reads TGTGCCAGCAGCCGAATGACAGGGAACTATCAGCCCCAGCATTTT. It is translated as CASSRMTGNYQPQHF. The whole variable domain, filled in from reference TRBV5-5 and TRBJ1-5, reads DAGVTQSPTHLIKTRGQQVTLRCSPISGHKSVSWYQQVLGQGPQFIFQYYEKEERGRGNFPDRFSARQFPNYSSELNVNALLLGDSALYLCASSRMTGNYQPQHFGDGTRLSIL.

The chain links TRBV7-2 to TRBJ2-6; D remains unclear. Germline CDR1 and CDR2: SGHTA and FQGNSA. The V and J ends lost 3 bases and 5 bases respectively, with 23 bases between them. There are 19 residues in the CDR3. CDR3 in DNA: TGTGCCAGCAGCTTTTGTACCAGAGAACGACAAAGTCGGGCCAACGTCCTGACTTTC. It codes for CASSFCTRERQSRANVLTF.

The rearrangement joins TRBV4-1 to TRBJ2-5, with D possibly called TRBD1 or TRBD2 (5 bases each). Trimming removed 1 base at V and 0 bases at J, with 15 bases between. The CDR3 is made up of 17 amino acids. From germline, CDR1 is MGHRA and CDR2 YSYEKL. The CDR3 DNA reads TGCGCCAGCAGCCAAGTGCGTCGAGGGGTTAACCAAGAGACCCAGTACTTC. It encodes CASSQVRRGVNQETQYF.

The V call is TRBV5-4, the J call TRBJ1-3; 7 bases are a match to TRBD1. This CDR3 contains 13 residues. Germline V lookup: CDR1 SGHNT, CDR2 YYREEE (reference sequence). J gave up 1 base and V 10 bases, and 5 bases lay outside the gene matches. As DNA, the CDR3 is TGTGCCTGGCACAGGGGTTCTGGAAACACCATATATTTT. Protein product: CAWHRGSGNTIYF.